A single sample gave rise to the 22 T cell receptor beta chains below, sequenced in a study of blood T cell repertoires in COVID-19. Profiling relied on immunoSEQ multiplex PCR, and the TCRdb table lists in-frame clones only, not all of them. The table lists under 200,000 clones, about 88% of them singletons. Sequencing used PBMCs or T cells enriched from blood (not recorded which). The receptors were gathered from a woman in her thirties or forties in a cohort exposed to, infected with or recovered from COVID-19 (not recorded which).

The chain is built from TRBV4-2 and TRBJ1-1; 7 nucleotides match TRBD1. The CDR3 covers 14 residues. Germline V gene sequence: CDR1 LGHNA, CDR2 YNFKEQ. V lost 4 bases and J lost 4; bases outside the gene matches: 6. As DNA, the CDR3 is TGTGCCAGCAGCCCTAGACCAGGGGGCACTGAAGCTTTCTTT. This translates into CASSPRPGGTEAFF.

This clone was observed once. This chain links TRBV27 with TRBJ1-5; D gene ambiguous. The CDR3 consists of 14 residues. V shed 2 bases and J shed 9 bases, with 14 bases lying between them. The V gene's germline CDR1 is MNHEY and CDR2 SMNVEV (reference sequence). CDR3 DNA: TGTGCCAGCAGTTTAACGGGGTCGCCCTCGCCCCAGCATTTT. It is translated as CASSLTGSPSPQHF.

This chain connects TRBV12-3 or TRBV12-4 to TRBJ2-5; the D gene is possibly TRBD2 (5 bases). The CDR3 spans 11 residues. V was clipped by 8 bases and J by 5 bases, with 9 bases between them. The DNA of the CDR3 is TGTGCCAGCGGCTGGAGGGAGACCCAGTACTTC. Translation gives CASGWRETQYF.

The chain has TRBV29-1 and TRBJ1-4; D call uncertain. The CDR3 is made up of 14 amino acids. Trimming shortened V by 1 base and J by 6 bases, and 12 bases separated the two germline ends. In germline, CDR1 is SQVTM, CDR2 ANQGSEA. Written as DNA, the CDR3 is TGCAGCGTTGAAGTCGCCAACGCAGATGAAAAACTGTTTTTT. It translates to CSVEVANADEKLFF.

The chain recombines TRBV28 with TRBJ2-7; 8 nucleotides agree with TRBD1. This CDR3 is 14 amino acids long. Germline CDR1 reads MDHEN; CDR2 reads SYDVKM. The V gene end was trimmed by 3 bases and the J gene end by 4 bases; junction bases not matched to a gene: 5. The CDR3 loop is CASSLTGEVYEQYF. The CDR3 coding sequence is TGTGCCAGCAGTTTGACAGGGGAGGTGTACGAGCAGTACTTC.

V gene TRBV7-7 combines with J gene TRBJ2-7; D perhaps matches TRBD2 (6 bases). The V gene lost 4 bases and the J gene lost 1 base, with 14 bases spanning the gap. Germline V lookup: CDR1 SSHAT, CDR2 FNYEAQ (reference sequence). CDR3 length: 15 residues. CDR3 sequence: CASSSGVGGSYEQYF. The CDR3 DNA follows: TGTGCCAGCAGCTCCGGCGTCGGGGGTTCCTACGAGCAGTACTTC.

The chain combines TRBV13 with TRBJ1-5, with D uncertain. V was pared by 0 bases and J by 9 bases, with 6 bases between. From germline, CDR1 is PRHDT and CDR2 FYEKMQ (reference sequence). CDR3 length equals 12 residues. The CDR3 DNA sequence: TGTGCCAGCAGCTTAGGGAGCCGGCCCCAGCATTTT. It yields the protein CASSLGSRPQHF.

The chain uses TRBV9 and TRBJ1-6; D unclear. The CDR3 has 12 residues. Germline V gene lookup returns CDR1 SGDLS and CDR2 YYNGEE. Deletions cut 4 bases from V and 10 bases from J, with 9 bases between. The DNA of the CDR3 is TGTGCCAGCAGCAAGCGGCGGTCACCCCTCCACTTT. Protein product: CASSKRRSPLHF.

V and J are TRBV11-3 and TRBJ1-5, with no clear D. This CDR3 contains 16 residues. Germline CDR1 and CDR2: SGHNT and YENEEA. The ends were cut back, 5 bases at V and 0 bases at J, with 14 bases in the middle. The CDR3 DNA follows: TGTGCCAGCAGCCGGGTCGGGTCAGATAGCAATCAGCCCCAGCATTTT. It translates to CASSRVGSDSNQPQHF. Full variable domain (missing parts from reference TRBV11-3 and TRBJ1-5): EAGVVQSPRYKIIEKKQPVAFWCNPISGHNTLYWYLQNLGQGPELLIRYENEEAVDDSQLPKDRFSAERLKGVDSTLKIQPAELGDSAVYLCASSRVGSDSNQPQHFGDGTRLSIL.

The CDR3 reads CASSFGVRSTDTQYF. CDR3 DNA sequence: TGTGCCAGCAGTTTTGGTGTACGGAGCACAGATACGCAGTATTTT. J is TRBJ2-3 and V is TRBV28; D is unresolved. CDR3 length: 15 residues. V was pared by 3 bases and J by 0 bases, with 10 bases between. The germline CDR1 and CDR2 sequences are MDHEN and SYDVKM.

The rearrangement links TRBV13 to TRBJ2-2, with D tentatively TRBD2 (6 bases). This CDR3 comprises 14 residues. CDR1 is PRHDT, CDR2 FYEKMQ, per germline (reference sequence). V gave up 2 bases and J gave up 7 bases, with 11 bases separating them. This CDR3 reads CASSLLEGHGELFF. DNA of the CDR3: TGTGCCAGCAGCTTATTGGAGGGTCACGGGGAGCTGTTTTTT.

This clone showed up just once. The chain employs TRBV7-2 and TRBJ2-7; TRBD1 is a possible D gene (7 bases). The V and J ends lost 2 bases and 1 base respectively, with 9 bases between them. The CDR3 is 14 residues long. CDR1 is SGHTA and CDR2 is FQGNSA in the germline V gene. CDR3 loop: CASSLQGGSYEQYF. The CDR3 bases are TGTGCCAGCAGCTTACAGGGGGGATCCTACGAGCAGTACTTC.

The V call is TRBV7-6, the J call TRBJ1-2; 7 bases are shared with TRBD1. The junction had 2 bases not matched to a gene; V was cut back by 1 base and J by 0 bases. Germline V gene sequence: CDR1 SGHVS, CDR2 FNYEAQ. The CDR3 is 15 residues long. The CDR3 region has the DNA TGTGCCAGCAGCTTAGAGGGGGCTGCTAACTATGGCTACACCTTC. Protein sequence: CASSLEGAANYGYTF.

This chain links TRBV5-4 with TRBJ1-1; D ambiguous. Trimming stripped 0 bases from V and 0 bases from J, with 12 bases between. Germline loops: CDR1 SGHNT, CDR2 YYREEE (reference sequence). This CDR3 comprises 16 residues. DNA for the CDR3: TGTGCCAGCAGCTTGGCGGTCAGGCCGGTGAACACTGAAGCTTTCTTT. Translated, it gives CASSLAVRPVNTEAFF.

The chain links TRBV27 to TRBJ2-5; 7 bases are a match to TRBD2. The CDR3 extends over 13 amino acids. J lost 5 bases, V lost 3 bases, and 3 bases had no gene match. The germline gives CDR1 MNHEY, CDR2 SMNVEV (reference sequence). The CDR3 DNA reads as TGTGCCAGCAGTTTCGGGGGGTCGGAGACCCAGTACTTC. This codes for CASSFGGSETQYF.

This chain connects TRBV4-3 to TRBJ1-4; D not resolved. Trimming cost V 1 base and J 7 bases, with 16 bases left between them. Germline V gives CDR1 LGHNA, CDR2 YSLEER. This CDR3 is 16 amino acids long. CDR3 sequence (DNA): TGCGCCAGCAGCCAAGGCTGGCGGGAGATGGTTGAAAAACTGTTTTTT. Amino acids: CASSQGWREMVEKLFF.

The DNA for the CDR3 is TGCAGCGTCCTCAGGACTAGCGGGGGAATCAATGAGCAGTTCTTC. Its translation is CSVLRTSGGINEQFF. The chain carries TRBV29-1 and TRBJ2-1; 13 bases map to TRBD2. The trim removed 6 bases at V and 6 bases at J, leaving 8 bases unmatched. Germline V lookup: CDR1 SQVTM, CDR2 ANQGSEA. The CDR3 sequence is 15 residues long.

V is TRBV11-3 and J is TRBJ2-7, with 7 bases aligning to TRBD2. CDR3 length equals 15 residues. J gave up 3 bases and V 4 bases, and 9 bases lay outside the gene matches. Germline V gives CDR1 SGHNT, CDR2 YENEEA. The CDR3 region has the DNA TGTGCCAGCAGCTACCGGACTAGGGAGTTCTACGAGCAGTACTTC. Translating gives CASSYRTREFYEQYF.

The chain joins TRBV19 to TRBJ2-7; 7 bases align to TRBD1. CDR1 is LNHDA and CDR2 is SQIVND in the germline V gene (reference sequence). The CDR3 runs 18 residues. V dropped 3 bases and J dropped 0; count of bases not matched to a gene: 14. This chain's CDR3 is CASSIRAGDRRFSYEQYF. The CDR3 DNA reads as TGTGCCAGTAGTATCCGCGCTGGGGACAGACGATTCTCCTACGAGCAGTACTTC.

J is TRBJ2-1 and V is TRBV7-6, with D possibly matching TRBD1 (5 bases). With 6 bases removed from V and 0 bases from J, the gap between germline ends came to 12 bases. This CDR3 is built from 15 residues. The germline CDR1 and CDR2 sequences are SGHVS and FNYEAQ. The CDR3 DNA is TGTGCCAGCAGGCTAACAGGTAGCTCCTACAATGAGCAGTTCTTC. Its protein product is CASRLTGSSYNEQFF. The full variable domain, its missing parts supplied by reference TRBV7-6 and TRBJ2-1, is GAGVSQSPRYKVTKRGQDVALRCDPISGHVSLYWYRQALGQGPEFLTYFNYEAQQDKSGLPNDRFSAERPEGSISTLTIQRTEQRDSAMYRCASRLTGSSYNEQFFGPGTRLTVL.

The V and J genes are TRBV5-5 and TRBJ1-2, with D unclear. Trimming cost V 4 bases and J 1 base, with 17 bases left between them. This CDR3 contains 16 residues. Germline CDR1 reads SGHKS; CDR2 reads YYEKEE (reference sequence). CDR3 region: CASSPIRRLLNYGYTF. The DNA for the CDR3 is TGTGCCAGCAGCCCAATCAGGAGGCTCCTTAACTATGGCTACACCTTC.

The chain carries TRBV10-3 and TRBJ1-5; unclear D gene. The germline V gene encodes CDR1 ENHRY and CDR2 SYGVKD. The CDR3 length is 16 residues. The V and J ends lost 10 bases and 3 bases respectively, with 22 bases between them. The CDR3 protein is CATREPQKSPNQPQHF. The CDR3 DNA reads TGTGCCACCCGGGAACCACAGAAGTCCCCCAATCAGCCCCAGCATTTT.